Shown below are 15 T cell receptor beta chains from a single sample sequenced in a study of PD-L1 blockade in urothelial cancer. The table came from immunoSEQ multiplex PCR; TCRdb's copy has only in-frame clones and leaves some out. The table shows some 100,000 clones, with 70% to 90% occurring only once. Time point described: pretreatment peripheral blood. Sequencing used PBMCs, obtained around atezolizumab (anti-PD-L1) treatment. The source of these receptors is a woman aged 80 or over with urothelial cancer.

The gene calls are TRBV6-1 and TRBJ1-2, with D uncertain. Germline V lookup: CDR1 MNHNS, CDR2 SASEGT. This CDR3 is built from 14 residues. V lost 4 bases to trimming and J lost 8 bases, with 17 bases between them. Here the CDR3 DNA reads TGTGCCAGCAGTGGCGATCTGCAGAGGAGGGGCTACACCTTC. Encoded protein: CASSGDLQRRGYTF.

The chain links TRBV7-9 to TRBJ2-1; 7 bases map to TRBD1. V dropped 1 base and J dropped 7; count of bases not matched to a gene: 1. The germline V gene encodes CDR1 SEHNR and CDR2 FQNEAQ (reference sequence). The CDR3 length is 13 residues. The CDR3 sequence is CASSLDRGNEQFF. In nucleotides, the CDR3 is TGTGCCAGCAGCTTAGACAGGGGAAATGAGCAGTTCTTC. Variable domain in full (rest from reference TRBV7-9 and TRBJ2-1): DTGVSQNPRHKITKRGQNVTFRCDPISEHNRLYWYRQTLGQGPEFLTYFQNEAQLEKSRLLSDRFSAERPKGSFSTLEIQRTEQGDSAMYLCASSLDRGNEQFFGPGTRLTVL.

This chain connects TRBV15 to TRBJ1-1; the D is unclear. Germline assignment: CDR1 LNHNV and CDR2 YYDKDF (reference sequence). V lost 2 bases, J lost 7 bases, and 11 bases lay in between. The CDR3 consists of 13 residues. CDR3 residues: CATSRQRLDEAFF. The CDR3 nucleotides are TGTGCCACCAGCAGACAGAGGTTGGATGAAGCTTTCTTT.

The rearrangement uses TRBV14 and TRBJ2-7, with a possible D match to TRBD2 (5 bases). Germline-derived CDR1 and CDR2 are SGHDN and FVKESK. Trimming stripped 0 bases from V and 5 bases from J, with 11 bases between. CDR3 length: 14 residues. CDR3 bases: TGTGCCAGCAGCCAAGATCGTAGCGTGAACGAGCAGTACTTC. Its translation is CASSQDRSVNEQYF.

This chain uses TRBV25-1 with TRBJ2-5; D may be TRBD1 (6 bases). V lost 1 base to trimming and J lost 4 bases, with 10 bases between them. The CDR3 is 14 amino acids. Looked up from germline, CDR1 is MGHDK and CDR2 is SYGVNS. This CDR3 is CASSESTGRETQYF. The CDR3 DNA sequence: TGTGCCAGCAGTGAATCCACAGGGAGAGAGACCCAGTACTTC.

This clone turned up a few times. The chain links TRBV10-2 to TRBJ2-7, with 13 bases matching TRBD2. CDR1 WSHSY and CDR2 SAAADI come from the germline V gene. V lost 8 bases, J lost 6 bases, and 10 bases stayed unmatched. The CDR3 is 15 amino acids. The CDR3 coding sequence is TGCGCCAGCGGCGGACTAGCGGGAGAGGGGCTCGAGCAGTACTTC. Translated, it gives CASGGLAGEGLEQYF.

The chain uses TRBV20-1 and TRBJ2-7; TRBD1 might be the D (6 bases). Germline loops: CDR1 DFQATT, CDR2 SNEGSKA (reference sequence). V was pared by 1 base and J by 10 bases, with 8 bases between. There are 10 residues in the CDR3. The CDR3 DNA reads TGCAGTGCTAGAGCAGGGGCCCAGTACTTC. Its protein is CSARAGAQYF.

The chain is built from TRBV7-9 and TRBJ1-1, with D uncertain. Trimming took off 1 base at V and 11 bases at J, with 11 bases between the two ends. Germline V gives CDR1 SEHNR, CDR2 FQNEAQ (reference sequence). The CDR3 covers 12 residues. The CDR3 here is CASSLDDYRAFF. CDR3 bases: TGTGCCAGCAGCTTAGATGACTACCGGGCTTTCTTT.

The V gene is TRBV10-3, the J gene TRBJ2-7, with D possibly TRBD2 on 5 matching bases. V lost 3 bases and J 4 bases, leaving 10 bases between the germline ends. Germline CDR1 reads ENHRY; CDR2 reads SYGVKD. There are 13 residues in the CDR3. The CDR3: CAISERGEYEQYF. CDR3 sequence (DNA): TGTGCCATCAGTGAACGGGGAGAATACGAGCAGTACTTC.

This clone was picked up one time. This sequence joins TRBV15 and TRBJ1-2; possible D gene TRBD1, 6 bases. CDR3 length equals 13 residues. The V gene lost 3 bases and the J gene lost 8 bases, with 13 bases spanning the gap. The V gene's germline CDR1 is LNHNV and CDR2 YYDKDF (reference sequence). The CDR3 protein is CATSSKQGVGYTF. The CDR3 DNA is TGTGCCACCAGCAGTAAACAGGGCGTCGGCTACACCTTC.

A single count supports this clone. The chain is built from TRBV18 and TRBJ2-2, with 9 bases matching TRBD2. The germline V gene has CDR1 KGHSH and CDR2 LQKENI. With V trimmed by 4 bases and J by 0 bases, 6 bases remained unmatched. The CDR3 spans 17 residues. The CDR3 DNA is TGTGCCAGCTCACGTCCGGGACTAGCTGCGAACACCGGGGAGCTGTTTTTT. Its protein product is CASSRPGLAANTGELFF. Supplemented by reference TRBV18 and TRBJ2-2, the full variable domain reads NAGVMQNPRHLVRRRGQEARLRCSPMKGHSHVYWYRQLPEEGLKFMVYLQKENIIDESGMPKERFSAEFPKEGPSILRIQQVVRGDSAAYFCASSRPGLAANTGELFFGEGSRLTVL.

V and J are TRBV5-1 and TRBJ1-1; D is ambiguous. The CDR3 extends over 13 amino acids. V was pared by 0 bases and J by 8 bases, with 11 bases between. Germline V gives CDR1 SGHRS, CDR2 YFSETQ. The CDR3 DNA sequence: TGCGCCAGCAGCTTGGTTCGCCCTGAGGAAGCTTTCTTT. Translated, it gives CASSLVRPEEAFF.

This chain connects TRBV10-1 to TRBJ2-7, with 8 bases identical to TRBD2. CDR1 is WNHNN and CDR2 is SYGVQD in the germline V gene (reference sequence). This CDR3 contains 13 residues. J lost 7 bases, V lost 10 bases, and 12 bases had no gene match. This CDR3 reads CATGGALAREQYF. The CDR3 DNA is TGCGCCACCGGGGGGGCCCTCGCTAGGGAGCAGTACTTC.

V usage is TRBV29-1 and J usage is TRBJ2-5; 9 bases are a match to TRBD2. Trimming took 4 bases from V and 1 from J; bases not matched to a gene: 4. The CDR3 runs to 14 residues. CDR1 SQVTM and CDR2 ANQGSEA come from the germline V gene. In nucleotides, the CDR3 is TGCAGCGTTGGAATGACTAGCGGCCAAGAGACCCAGTACTTC. Translation gives CSVGMTSGQETQYF.

This CDR3 is CASLSGLAGNEQFF. The CDR3 DNA sequence: TGTGCCAGCCTTTCTGGACTAGCAGGCAATGAGCAGTTCTTC. The chain has TRBV28 and TRBJ2-1, with TRBD2 identical over 8 bases. V was pared by 8 bases and J by 6 bases, with 9 bases of the junction left unmatched. The CDR3 loop spans 14 amino acids. Germline CDR1 MDHEN, CDR2 SYDVKM.